This entry concerns a single T cell receptor beta chain. Time point meaning: proximal margin of the surgical specimen (macroscopically non-inflamed). This sample is drawn from a study of T cell repertoires in ileal Crohn's disease. Clones were sequenced by immunoSEQ multiplex PCR, and TCRdb holds only the in-frame ones, with some missing. This table holds around 2,000 clones, around 75% found once. The trim removed 1 base at V and 3 bases at J, leaving 4 bases unmatched. The length of the CDR3 is 16 residues. Germline CDR1 SGHRS, CDR2 YFSETQ. Sequencing was done on a sample of ileal tissue. The clonotype was recovered from an adult with Crohn's disease. The chain is built from TRBV5-1 and TRBJ2-3, with 11 bases that match TRBD2. The CDR3 DNA sequence: TGCGCCAGCAGCTTGTCCCCTAGCGGGGGGACAGATACGCAGTATTTT. This translates into CASSLSPSGGTDTQYF.